The sequence of this T cell receptor beta chain was determined in a study of control samples from healthy donors and cancer patients. Deletions cut 6 bases from V and 8 bases from J, with 16 bases between. This CDR3 region has 13 residues. Generated by immunoSEQ multiplex PCR, the TCRdb table keeps only in-frame clones and is missing some. The sample consists of tens of thousands of clones, about 90% of them appearing once. The sequencing input was blood. This receptor was identified in a man aged 45-65 years in good health. This chain links TRBV12-3 or TRBV12-4 with TRBJ1-2; D ambiguous. CDR3 nucleotide sequence: TGTGCCAGCAGCCTTGGGATATTGAGGGGCTACACCTTC. Amino acids: CASSLGILRGYTF.